The 30 T cell receptor beta chains listed next were all sequenced from one sample in a study of blood T cell repertoires in COVID-19. Assay: immunoSEQ multiplex PCR; the TCRdb copy retains only in-frame clones and omits some. Of about 170,000 clones listed, around three quarters are singletons. The sequencing sample was made of PBMCs or T cells enriched from blood (not recorded which). The receptor set was obtained from a woman in her seventies in a cohort exposed to, infected with or recovered from COVID-19 (not recorded which).

The rearrangement uses TRBV19 and TRBJ1-1, with D unclear. The CDR3 sequence is 11 residues long. CDR1 is LNHDA, CDR2 SQIVND, per germline (reference sequence). V lost 6 bases, J lost 4 bases, and 6 bases lay in between. This chain's CDR3 is CASRWATEAFF. In nucleotides, the CDR3 is TGTGCCAGTAGATGGGCCACTGAAGCTTTCTTT.

This rearrangement joins TRBV20-1 to TRBJ2-5; 8 nucleotides line up with TRBD1. V was pared by 3 bases and J by 1 base, with 7 bases of the junction left unmatched. The CDR3 length is 15 residues. The germline gives CDR1 DFQATT, CDR2 SNEGSKA (reference sequence). The CDR3 nucleotides read TGCAGTGCTAGTGGACAGGGTAGTATCCAAGAGACCCAGTACTTC. Its protein product is CSASGQGSIQETQYF.

This clone was seen a single time. The rearrangement links TRBV19 to TRBJ2-7; 7 bases align to TRBD2. V gave up 5 bases and J gave up 3 bases; unmatched junction bases: 10. The CDR3 runs to 15 residues. Per germline, CDR1 LNHDA and CDR2 SQIVND (reference sequence). In DNA form, the CDR3 reads TGTGCCAGTAGTCCCCGGGGAGGGTCTGACTACGAGCAGTACTTC. Encoded protein: CASSPRGGSDYEQYF.

The chain combines TRBV5-1 with TRBJ2-1, with 10 bases lining up with TRBD1. CDR1 is SGHRS and CDR2 is YFSETQ in the germline V gene. This CDR3 has 15 residues. Trimming cost V 4 bases and J 0 bases; bases outside gene matches: 1. The CDR3 DNA is TGCGCCAGCAGCGGACAGGGGGGCTCCTACAATGAGCAGTTCTTC. As protein: CASSGQGGSYNEQFF.

This sequence joins TRBV11-2 and TRBJ2-5; 8 positions agree with TRBD2. Germline V gene lookup returns CDR1 SGHAT and CDR2 FQNNGV. This CDR3 spans 15 amino acids. The J segment lost 1 base and the V segment lost 5 bases, leaving 6 bases of the junction unmatched. The CDR3 sequence: CASSPTGTSQETQYF. The DNA of the CDR3 is TGTGCCAGCAGCCCGACCGGGACTAGCCAAGAGACCCAGTACTTC.

The rearrangement links TRBV4-2 to TRBJ2-2, with TRBD1 as a possible D gene (5 bases). The CDR3 sequence is 15 residues long. The V gene lost 7 bases and the J gene lost 6 bases, with 18 bases spanning the gap. The germline V gene encodes CDR1 LGHNA and CDR2 YNFKEQ. The CDR3 nucleotides are TGTGCCAGCACCGGCAGGGATGTGAGGTCCGGGGAGCTGTTTTTT. Translating it yields CASTGRDVRSGELFF.

The chain carries TRBV5-5 and TRBJ1-1, with 7 bases matching TRBD1. Germline CDR1 SGHKS, CDR2 YYEKEE (reference sequence). V lost 4 bases, J lost 7 bases, and 7 bases stayed unmatched. The CDR3 sequence is 13 residues long. The CDR3 spells CASSPQTGNEAFF. In nucleotides, the CDR3 is TGTGCCAGCAGCCCGCAGACAGGGAATGAAGCTTTCTTT.

In the case of this clone: Other DNA sequences within the sample encode an identical CDR3. The V call is TRBV2, the J call TRBJ1-1, with D perhaps TRBD1 (6 bases). Trimming cost V 6 bases and J 1 base, with 9 bases left between them. The germline CDR1 and CDR2 sequences are SNHLY and FYNNEI. CDR3 length: 13 amino acids. CDR3 residues: CASSQQGNTEAFF. The CDR3 coding sequence is TGTGCCAGCAGCCAACAGGGGAACACTGAAGCTTTCTTT.

J is TRBJ2-7 and V is TRBV6-1; D may be TRBD1 (6 bases). This CDR3 is 13 amino acids long. Germline CDR1 reads MNHNS; CDR2 reads SASEGT. V gave up 3 bases and J gave up 5 bases, with 11 bases separating them. The CDR3 coding sequence is TGTGCCAGCAGTGAGGGCAGGGGCAACGAGCAGTACTTC. This encodes CASSEGRGNEQYF.

This clone was counted once. The chain joins TRBV12-3 or TRBV12-4 to TRBJ1-4, with TRBD1 identical over 7 bases. The J segment lost 8 bases and the V segment lost 2 bases, leaving 2 bases of the junction unmatched. The CDR3 contains 13 residues. CDR3 amino acids: CASSLQGGEKLFF. DNA for the CDR3: TGTGCCAGCAGTTTACAGGGGGGAGAAAAACTGTTTTTT.

The chain recombines TRBV11-3 with TRBJ2-7, with a possible D match to TRBD2 (6 bases). The CDR3 consists of 13 residues. Trimming took off 5 bases at V and 4 bases at J, with 12 bases between the two ends. The germline gives CDR1 SGHNT, CDR2 YENEEA. Here the CDR3 reads CASSPRTNYEQYF. The CDR3 DNA reads TGTGCCAGCAGCCCCCGGACTAATTACGAGCAGTACTTC.

The rearrangement uses TRBV19 and TRBJ2-4, with TRBD1 as a possible D gene (6 bases). Trimming cost V 6 bases and J 0 bases, with 9 bases left between them. Germline CDR1 reads LNHDA; CDR2 reads SQIVND (reference sequence). The CDR3 has 14 amino acids. CDR3 protein: CASRDSLAKNIQYF. The CDR3 DNA follows: TGTGCCAGTAGGGACAGCCTAGCCAAAAACATTCAGTACTTC. Together with reference TRBV19 and TRBJ2-4, the CDR3 gives the full variable domain: DGGITQSPKYLFRKEGQNVTLSCEQNLNHDAMYWYRQDPGQGLRLIYYSQIVNDFQKGDIAEGYSVSREKKESFPLTVTSAQKNPTAFYLCASRDSLAKNIQYFGAGTRLSVL.

The rearrangement joins TRBV10-3 to TRBJ1-5; perhaps TRBD1 as D (6 bases). Germline V lookup: CDR1 ENHRY, CDR2 SYGVKD. This CDR3 is 16 amino acids long. V lost 2 bases to trimming and J lost 2 bases, with 13 bases between them. CDR3 residues: CAISETDGGGNQPQHF. The CDR3 DNA reads TGTGCCATCAGTGAGACCGATGGGGGCGGCAATCAGCCCCAGCATTTT.

The V call is TRBV27, the J call TRBJ2-7; TRBD2 aligns across 8 bases. CDR3 length: 15 amino acids. Germline V gives CDR1 MNHEY, CDR2 SMNVEV (reference sequence). V trimming: 5 bases; J trimming: 5 bases; junction bases outside the gene matches: 11. CDR3 residues: CASSLLRAGGDEQYF. For the CDR3, the DNA is TGTGCCAGCAGTCTCCTCAGGGCGGGAGGCGACGAGCAGTACTTC.

The V and J genes are TRBV10-3 and TRBJ1-5, with D possibly matching TRBD1 (6 bases). The CDR3 is 16 amino acids. Trimming took off 6 bases at V and 2 bases at J, with 17 bases between the two ends. Germline V lookup: CDR1 ENHRY, CDR2 SYGVKD. The CDR3 loop reads CAISPGQGAGNQPQHF. The DNA of the CDR3 is TGTGCCATCAGCCCGGGACAAGGGGCCGGCAATCAGCCCCAGCATTTT.

The rearrangement uses TRBV7-2 and TRBJ2-7; 10 bases agree with TRBD2. The CDR3 sequence is 18 residues long. The V and J ends lost 0 bases and 5 bases, in that order; junction bases with no gene match: 13. Germline V gene lookup returns CDR1 SGHTA and CDR2 FQGNSA. This chain's CDR3 is CASSLAPVLAGGGDEQYF. The CDR3 bases are TGTGCCAGCAGCTTAGCTCCCGTTTTAGCGGGAGGAGGGGACGAGCAGTACTTC.

The chain is built from TRBV28 and TRBJ1-4; D is uncertain. CDR3 size: 13 residues. V lost 3 bases to trimming and J lost 5 bases, with 7 bases between them. Germline V gene sequence: CDR1 MDHEN, CDR2 SYDVKM. The CDR3 nucleotides read TGTGCCAGCAGTTTCACTCTGAATGAAAAACTGTTTTTT. Translated, it gives CASSFTLNEKLFF. Full variable domain (missing parts from reference TRBV28 and TRBJ1-4): DVKVTQSSRYLVKRTGEKVFLECVQDMDHENMFWYRQDPGLGLRLIYFSYDVKMKEKGDIPEGYSVSREKKERFSLILESASTNQTSMYLCASSFTLNEKLFFGSGTQLSVL.

This clone appeared a few times. The V gene is TRBV19, the J gene TRBJ1-3; no clear D gene. Trimming stripped 3 bases from V and 0 bases from J, with 12 bases between. Per the germline V gene, CDR1 is LNHDA and CDR2 is SQIVND (reference sequence). This CDR3 has 16 residues. The CDR3 region has the DNA TGTGCCAGTAGTATGCGCGGCGGGAGCTCTGGAAACACCATATATTTT. As protein: CASSMRGGSSGNTIYF.

This clone has only one observation. The chain joins TRBV5-4 to TRBJ1-4; D is ambiguous. The CDR3 spans 14 residues. CDR1 and CDR2 from the germline V gene are SGHNT and YYREEE (reference sequence). V shed 4 bases and J shed 7 bases, with 14 bases lying between them. The CDR3 sequence: CASSKLGRGEKLFF. In DNA, the CDR3 is TGTGCCAGCAGCAAATTGGGTCGCGGTGAAAAACTGTTTTTT.

In this sample, this clone turned up a few times. The V gene is TRBV9, the J gene TRBJ2-1; weak D call: TRBD1 (6 bases). The V gene lost 3 bases and the J gene lost 8 bases, with 18 bases spanning the gap. The germline V gene has CDR1 SGDLS and CDR2 YYNGEE. The CDR3 is 15 amino acids. The CDR3 nucleotides read TGTGCCAGCAGCGCGCTGGGGGCGACTGTCCATGAGCAGTTCTTC. This codes for CASSALGATVHEQFF.

This clone appeared a few times. V is TRBV7-6 and J is TRBJ2-7; weak D call: TRBD2 (6 bases). The germline V gene has CDR1 SGHVS and CDR2 FNYEAQ. CDR3 length: 18 residues. Deletions cut 5 bases from V and 2 bases from J, with 25 bases between. The CDR3: CASSQTRDFVTNPYEQYF. The CDR3 nucleotides are TGTGCCAGCAGCCAGACCCGGGACTTCGTTACAAACCCCTACGAGCAGTACTTC.

This sequence joins TRBV19 and TRBJ2-2, with 8 bases matching TRBD1. Per germline, CDR1 LNHDA and CDR2 SQIVND (reference sequence). V lost 3 bases to trimming and J lost 3 bases; unmatched junction nucleotides: 9. The CDR3 has 17 amino acids. Here the CDR3 DNA reads TGTGCCAGTAGTATTCCAAAGACAGGGGTGGACACCGGGGAGCTGTTTTTT. This gives the protein CASSIPKTGVDTGELFF.

The CDR3 loop is CASSLRAGKYSNQPQHF. In nucleotides, the CDR3 is TGCGCCAGCAGCTTGAGGGCAGGGAAATATAGCAATCAGCCCCAGCATTTT. The chain has TRBV5-1 and TRBJ1-5; maybe TRBD1 (5 bases). V was cut by 1 base and J by 0 bases, with 14 bases left in between. Per germline, CDR1 SGHRS and CDR2 YFSETQ. This CDR3 is 17 amino acids long.

The chain employs TRBV4-2 and TRBJ2-1, with D maybe TRBD1 (5 bases). Germline CDR1 reads LGHNA; CDR2 reads YNFKEQ. Deletions cut 0 bases from V and 0 bases from J, with 9 bases between. CDR3 length: 16 amino acids. CDR3 sequence (DNA): TGTGCCAGCAGCCAAGATCTGACAGCCTCCTACAATGAGCAGTTCTTC. This gives the protein CASSQDLTASYNEQFF.

V and J are TRBV5-8 and TRBJ2-6; 7 bases agree with TRBD1. Per germline, CDR1 SGHTS and CDR2 YDEGEE. The CDR3 is made up of 18 amino acids. The V segment lost 4 bases and the J segment 4 bases; nucleotides outside the gene matches: 14. In nucleotides, the CDR3 is TGTGCCAGCAGCCTGTTGAGACAGGGAGTTCTCGGGGCCAACGTCCTGACTTTC. Translated: CASSLLRQGVLGANVLTF.

The V gene is TRBV6-6, the J gene TRBJ2-7, with a tentative D call TRBD1 (6 bases). The CDR3 runs 14 residues. Germline V gene lookup returns CDR1 MNHNY and CDR2 SVGAGI (reference sequence). The V end lost 5 bases, the J end lost 0 bases, and 11 bases lay between the germline ends. The CDR3 DNA is TGTGCCAGCAGTCAACAGGGCCTCTCCTACGAGCAGTACTTC. Encoded protein: CASSQQGLSYEQYF.

This clone was counted only a few times. The chain uses TRBV18 and TRBJ2-7; 7 bases fit TRBD1. CDR1 and CDR2 from the germline V gene are KGHSH and LQKENI. The CDR3 has 14 residues. The ends lost 1 base at V and 5 bases at J; junction bases unmatched: 5. CDR3 sequence reads: CASSPRQGDDEQYF. In DNA, the CDR3 is TGTGCCAGCTCACCACGACAGGGTGACGACGAGCAGTACTTC. Full variable domain (outside the CDR3, taken from reference TRBV18 and TRBJ2-7): NAGVMQNPRHLVRRRGQEARLRCSPMKGHSHVYWYRQLPEEGLKFMVYLQKENIIDESGMPKERFSAEFPKEGPSILRIQQVVRGDSAAYFCASSPRQGDDEQYFGPGTRLTVT.

The V and J genes are TRBV21-1 and TRBJ1-5; the table's TRBD1 call for D was not verified on the DNA. TRBV21-1 is deemed a pseudogene. The CDR3 extends over 8 amino acids. The CDR3 region is CASTVRGF. The CDR3 nucleotides are TGTGCCAGCACCGTCAGGGGTTTT.

There are a few counts of this clone. This chain joins TRBV7-8 and TRBJ1-6; D unresolved. The CDR3 covers 16 residues. The germline CDR1 and CDR2 sequences are SGHVS and FQNEAQ. Trimming cost V 5 bases and J 4 bases, with 15 bases left between them. The CDR3 bases are TGTGCCAGCAGCCAAGGGAGGCCGCCTTATAATTCACCCCTCCACTTT. Translated, it gives CASSQGRPPYNSPLHF.

The chain couples TRBV29-1 to TRBJ2-3, with TRBD2 matching over 10 bases. The ends lost 4 bases at V and 2 bases at J; junction bases unmatched: 6. This CDR3 contains 15 residues. CDR1 and CDR2 (germline): SQVTM, ANQGSEA. CDR3 protein: CSVVFSGRATDTQYF. The CDR3 coding sequence is TGCAGCGTTGTGTTCAGCGGGAGGGCCACAGATACGCAGTATTTT.